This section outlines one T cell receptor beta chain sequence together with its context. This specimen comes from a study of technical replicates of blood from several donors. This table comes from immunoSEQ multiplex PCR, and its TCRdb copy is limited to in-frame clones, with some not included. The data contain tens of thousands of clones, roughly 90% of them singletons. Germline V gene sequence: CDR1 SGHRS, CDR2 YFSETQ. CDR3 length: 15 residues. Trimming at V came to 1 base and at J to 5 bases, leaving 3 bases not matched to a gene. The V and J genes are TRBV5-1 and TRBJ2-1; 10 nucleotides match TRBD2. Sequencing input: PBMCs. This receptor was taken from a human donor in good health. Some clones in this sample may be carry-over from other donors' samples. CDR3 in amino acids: CASSLSSGSNNEQFF. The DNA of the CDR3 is TGCGCCAGCAGCTTGTCTAGCGGGAGCAACAATGAGCAGTTCTTC.